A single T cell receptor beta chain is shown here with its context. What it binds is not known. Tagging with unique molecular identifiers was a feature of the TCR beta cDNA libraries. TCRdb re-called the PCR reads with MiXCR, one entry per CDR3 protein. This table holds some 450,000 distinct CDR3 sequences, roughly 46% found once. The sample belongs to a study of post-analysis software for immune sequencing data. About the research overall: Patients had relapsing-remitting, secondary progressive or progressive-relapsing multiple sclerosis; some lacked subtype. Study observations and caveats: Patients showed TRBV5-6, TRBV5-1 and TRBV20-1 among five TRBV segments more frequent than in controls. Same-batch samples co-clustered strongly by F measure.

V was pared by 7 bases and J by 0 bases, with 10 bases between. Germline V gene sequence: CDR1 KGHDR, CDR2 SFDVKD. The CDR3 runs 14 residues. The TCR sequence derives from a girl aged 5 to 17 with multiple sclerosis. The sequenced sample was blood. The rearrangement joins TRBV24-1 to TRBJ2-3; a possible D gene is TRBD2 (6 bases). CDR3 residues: CATRDSGSTDTQYF. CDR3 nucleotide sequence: TGTGCCACCAGGGATAGCGGAAGCACAGATACGCAGTATTTT.